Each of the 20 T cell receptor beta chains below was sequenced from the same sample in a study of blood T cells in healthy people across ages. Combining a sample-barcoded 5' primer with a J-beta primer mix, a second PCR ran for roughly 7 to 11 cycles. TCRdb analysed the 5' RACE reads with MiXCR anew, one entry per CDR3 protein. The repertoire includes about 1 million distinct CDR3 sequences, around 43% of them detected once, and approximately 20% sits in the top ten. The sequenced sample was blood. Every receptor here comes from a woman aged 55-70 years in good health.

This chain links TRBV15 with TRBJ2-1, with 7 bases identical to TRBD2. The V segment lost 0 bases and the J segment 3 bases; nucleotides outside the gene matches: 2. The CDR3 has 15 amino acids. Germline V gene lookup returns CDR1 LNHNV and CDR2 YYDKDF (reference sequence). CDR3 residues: CATSRDPSGYNEQFF. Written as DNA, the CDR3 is TGTGCCACCAGCAGAGATCCTAGCGGCTACAATGAGCAGTTCTTC.

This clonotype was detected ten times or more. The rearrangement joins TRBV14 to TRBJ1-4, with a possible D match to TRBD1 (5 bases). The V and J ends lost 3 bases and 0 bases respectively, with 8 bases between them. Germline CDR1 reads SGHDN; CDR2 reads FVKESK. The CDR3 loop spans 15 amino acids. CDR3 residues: CASSHETATNEKLFF. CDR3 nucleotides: TGTGCCAGCAGCCATGAGACAGCAACTAATGAAAAACTGTTTTTT.

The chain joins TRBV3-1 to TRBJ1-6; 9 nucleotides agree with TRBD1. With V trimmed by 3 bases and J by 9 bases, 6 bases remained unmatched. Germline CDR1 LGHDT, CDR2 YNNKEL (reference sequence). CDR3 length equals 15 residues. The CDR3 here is CASSQEGQGSSPLHF. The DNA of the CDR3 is TGTGCCAGCAGCCAGGAGGGACAGGGATCTTCACCCCTCCACTTT.

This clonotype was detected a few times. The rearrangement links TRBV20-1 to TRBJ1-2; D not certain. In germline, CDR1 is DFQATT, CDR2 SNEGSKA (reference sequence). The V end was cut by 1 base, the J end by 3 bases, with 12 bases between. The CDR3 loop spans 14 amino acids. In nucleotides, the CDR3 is TGCAGTGCTAGAGTACAAGTACAATACTATGGCTACACCTTC. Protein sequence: CSARVQVQYYGYTF.

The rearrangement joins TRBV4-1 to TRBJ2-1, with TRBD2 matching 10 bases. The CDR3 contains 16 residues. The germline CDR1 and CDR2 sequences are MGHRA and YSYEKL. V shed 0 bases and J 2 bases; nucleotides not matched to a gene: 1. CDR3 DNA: TGCGCCAGCAGCCAAGAGGGACTAGCGACCTACAATGAGCAGTTCTTC. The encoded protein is CASSQEGLATYNEQFF.

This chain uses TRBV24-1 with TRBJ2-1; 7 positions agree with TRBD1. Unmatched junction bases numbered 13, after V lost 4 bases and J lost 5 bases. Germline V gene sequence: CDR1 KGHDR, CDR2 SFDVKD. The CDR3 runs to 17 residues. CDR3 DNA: TGTGCCACCAGTGACCTCCGACAGGGTCCGACCCACAATGAGCAGTTCTTC. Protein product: CATSDLRQGPTHNEQFF.

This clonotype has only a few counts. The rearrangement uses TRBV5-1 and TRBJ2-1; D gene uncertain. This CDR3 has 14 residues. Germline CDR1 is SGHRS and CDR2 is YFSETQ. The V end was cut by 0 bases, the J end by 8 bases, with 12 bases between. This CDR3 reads CASSLVIGLDEQFF. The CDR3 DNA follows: TGCGCCAGCAGCTTGGTAATAGGGTTGGATGAGCAGTTCTTC.

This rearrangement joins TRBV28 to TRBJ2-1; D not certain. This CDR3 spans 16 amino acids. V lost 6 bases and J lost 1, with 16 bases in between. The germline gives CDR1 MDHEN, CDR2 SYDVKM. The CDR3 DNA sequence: TGTGCCAGCAGCCCCCCTTCGAGCTTGTCCTACAATGAGCAGTTCTTC. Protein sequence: CASSPPSSLSYNEQFF. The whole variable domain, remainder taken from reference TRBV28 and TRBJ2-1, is DVKVTQSSRYLVKRTGEKVFLECVQDMDHENMFWYRQDPGLGLRLIYFSYDVKMKEKGDIPEGYSVSREKKERFSLILESASTNQTSMYLCASSPPSSLSYNEQFFGPGTRLTVL.

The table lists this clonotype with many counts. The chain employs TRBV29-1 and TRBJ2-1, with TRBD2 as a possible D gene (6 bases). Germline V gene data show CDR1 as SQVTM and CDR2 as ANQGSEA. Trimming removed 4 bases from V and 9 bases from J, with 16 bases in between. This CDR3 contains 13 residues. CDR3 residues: CSVVSGGLSEQFF. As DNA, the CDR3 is TGCAGCGTTGTTAGCGGAGGCCTCTCTGAGCAGTTCTTC.

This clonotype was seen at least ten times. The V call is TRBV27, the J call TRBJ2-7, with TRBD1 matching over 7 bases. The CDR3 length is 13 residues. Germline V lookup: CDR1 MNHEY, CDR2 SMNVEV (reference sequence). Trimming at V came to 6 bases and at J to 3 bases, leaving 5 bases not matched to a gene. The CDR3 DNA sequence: TGTGCCAGCAGCTTAAGACAGGGCTACGAGCAGTACTTC. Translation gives CASSLRQGYEQYF.

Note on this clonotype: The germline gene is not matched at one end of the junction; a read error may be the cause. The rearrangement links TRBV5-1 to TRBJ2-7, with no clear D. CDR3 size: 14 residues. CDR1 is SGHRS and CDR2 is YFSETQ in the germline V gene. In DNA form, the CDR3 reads TGCGCCAGCAGCTTGGCCGACGGAACCTACGAGCGGTACTTC. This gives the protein CASSLADGTYERYF.

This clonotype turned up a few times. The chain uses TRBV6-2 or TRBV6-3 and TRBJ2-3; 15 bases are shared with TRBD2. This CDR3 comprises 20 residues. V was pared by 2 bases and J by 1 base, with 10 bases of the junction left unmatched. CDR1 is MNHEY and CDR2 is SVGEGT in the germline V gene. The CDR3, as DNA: TGTGCCAGCAGTTACACCCTTGGACTAGCGGGAGGGACCCGCACAGATACGCAGTATTTT. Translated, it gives CASSYTLGLAGGTRTDTQYF.

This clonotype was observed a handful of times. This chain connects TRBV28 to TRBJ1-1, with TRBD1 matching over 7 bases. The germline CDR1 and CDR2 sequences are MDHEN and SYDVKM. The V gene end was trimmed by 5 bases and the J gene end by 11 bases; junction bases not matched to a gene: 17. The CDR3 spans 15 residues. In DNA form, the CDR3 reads TGTGCCAGCAGTATACTCCATTTAGGCGGCAGGGGGGCTTTCTTT. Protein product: CASSILHLGGRGAFF.

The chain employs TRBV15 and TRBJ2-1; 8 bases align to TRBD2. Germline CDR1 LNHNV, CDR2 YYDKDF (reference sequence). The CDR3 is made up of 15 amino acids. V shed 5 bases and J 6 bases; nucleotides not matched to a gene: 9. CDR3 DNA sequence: TGTGCCACCAGCCCAAGCGGGAGTCAGCCCAATGAGCAGTTCTTC. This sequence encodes CATSPSGSQPNEQFF.

CDR3 protein: CASSPLDSSSTDTQYF. CDR3 bases: TGTGCCAGCAGCCCGCTAGACAGTTCTTCCACAGATACGCAGTATTTT. The rearrangement uses TRBV7-9 and TRBJ2-3; TRBD1 might be the D (5 bases). The CDR3 is 16 amino acids. Per germline, CDR1 SEHNR and CDR2 FQNEAQ (reference sequence). V was clipped by 5 bases and J by 2 bases, with 17 bases between them.

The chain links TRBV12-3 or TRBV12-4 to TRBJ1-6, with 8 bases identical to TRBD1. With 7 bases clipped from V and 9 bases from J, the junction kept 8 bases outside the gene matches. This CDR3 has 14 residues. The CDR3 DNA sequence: TGTGCCAGCACCCGGACAGGGAACACTTCACCCCTCCACTTT. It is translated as CASTRTGNTSPLHF.

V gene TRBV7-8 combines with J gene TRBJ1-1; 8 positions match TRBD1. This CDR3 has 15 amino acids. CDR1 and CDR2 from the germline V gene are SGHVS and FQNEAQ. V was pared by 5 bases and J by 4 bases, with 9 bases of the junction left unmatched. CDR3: CASSLVGGQATEAFF. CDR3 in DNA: TGTGCCAGCAGCCTAGTGGGGGGACAGGCCACTGAAGCTTTCTTT.

The CDR3 sequence: CASTNAQGKETQYF. The CDR3 region has the DNA TGTGCCAGCACCAATGCACAGGGGAAAGAGACCCAGTACTTC. The V and J genes are TRBV21-1 and TRBJ2-5; the table assigns TRBD1, which was not confirmed against the DNA. TRBV21-1 is a documented pseudogene. The CDR3 consists of 14 residues.

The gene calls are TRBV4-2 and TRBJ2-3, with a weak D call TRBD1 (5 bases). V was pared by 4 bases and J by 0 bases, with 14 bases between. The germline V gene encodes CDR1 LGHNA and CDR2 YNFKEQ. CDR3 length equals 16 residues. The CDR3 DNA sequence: TGTGCCAGCAGCCCCGAACAGGCAACTAGCACAGATACGCAGTATTTT. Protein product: CASSPEQATSTDTQYF.

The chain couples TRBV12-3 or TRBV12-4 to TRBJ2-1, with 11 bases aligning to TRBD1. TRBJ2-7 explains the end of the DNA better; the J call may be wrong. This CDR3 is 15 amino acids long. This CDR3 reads CASSLGTGGLNEQYF. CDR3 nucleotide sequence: TGTGCCAGCAGTTTAGGGACAGGGGGCCTCAATGAGCAGTACTTC.